This TCR beta chain was found in a study of regulatory T cells in long-lasting Graves disease. General study results and limits: It was in persistent disease that TRBV28, TRBJ1-2 and TRBJ2-5 were favored. Analyses excluded thyroid tissue, covering peripheral blood alone.

This CDR3 region has 14 residues. V was shortened by 1 base and J by 5 bases, with 9 bases between the two germline ends. Remarks on this clonotype: Its antigen is unknown.

Time point specified: persistent/refractory GD, antithyroid drugs over 5 years with positive TRAb. PBMCs were the source of the RNA used for TCR sequencing. Through Arm-PCR of CDR3 regions and iRepertoire HTBI primers, TCR beta libraries were built. Authors' methods: Sample data revealed approximately 62 TRBV and more than 13 TRBJ segments. MiXCR, run by TCRdb on the multiplex PCR reads, gives a single entry per CDR3 protein. These V and J calls originate from TCRdb's pipeline instead of the authors' own analysis. Here the sample spans about 660,000 distinct CDR3 sequences, about 30% being singletons.

The specimen comprised peripheral blood mononuclear cells (PBMCs), sampled when the disease was refractory, from a patient treated with antithyroid drugs. The chain couples TRBV12-3 or TRBV12-4 to TRBJ1-5; D not certain. The receptor was derived from a female donor with Graves disease. In nucleotides, the CDR3 is TGTGCCAGCAGTTTAGTCAACAGTCATCAGCCCCAGCATTTT. Translating it yields CASSLVNSHQPQHF.